This T cell receptor (beta chain) comes out of a study of blood T cell repertoires in COVID-19. Study summary: Material from acute and convalescent COVID-19 was sourced from the United States, Italy and Spain. T cells, B-cell-depleted T cells, or PBMCs provided the cDNA or gDNA that served as material.

How the authors handled the data: The authors estimated nucleated cell counts from reference gene primer amplification. Here immunoSEQ multiplex PCR was the method, and the copy in TCRdb shows in-frame clones only, minus some. V and J calls and clone size follow that table, whereas D and trimming were derived from the DNA. This sample has about 150,000 clones, with about nine tenths found just once. Per the germline V gene, CDR1 is MDHEN and CDR2 is SYDVKM. J lost 2 bases, V lost 7 bases, and 3 bases had no gene match. The CDR3 runs to 13 residues. The chain employs TRBV28 and TRBJ2-7; 9 bases fit TRBD1. The origin of this receptor is an elderly man with acute or convalescent COVID-19. The sequenced sample was peripheral blood. Here the CDR3 reads CASTRTGAYEQYF. DNA for the CDR3: TGTGCCAGCACTCGGACAGGGGCCTACGAGCAGTACTTC.